The 19 T cell receptor beta chains below all came from one sample that was sequenced in a study of control samples from healthy donors and cancer patients. Clones were sequenced by immunoSEQ multiplex PCR, and TCRdb holds only the in-frame ones, with some missing. The sample has 100,000 to 150,000 clones; around 86% are singletons. The sequenced sample was blood. All receptors derive from a middle-aged man in good health.

In its sample, this clone is medium-sized. This chain connects TRBV5-5 to TRBJ1-6; 8 bases agree with TRBD1. In germline, CDR1 is SGHKS, CDR2 YYEKEE (reference sequence). The CDR3 sequence is 14 residues long. The trim removed 0 bases at V and 7 bases at J, leaving 0 bases unmatched. CDR3 coding DNA: TGTGCCAGCAGCTTGGGGACAGGGAATTCACCCCTCCACTTT. Amino acid sequence: CASSLGTGNSPLHF.

The chain carries TRBV7-8 and TRBJ2-7; D gene ambiguous. Trimming cost V 2 bases and J 3 bases, with 17 bases left between them. This CDR3 is 16 amino acids long. The germline CDR1 and CDR2 sequences are SGHVS and FQNEAQ. Written as DNA, the CDR3 is TGTGCCAGCAGCTTAAGGCCGCGGACGTCCTACTACGAGCAGTACTTC. Translating gives CASSLRPRTSYYEQYF. The full variable domain, in which reference TRBV7-8 and TRBJ2-7 provide the parts outside the CDR3, is GAGVSQSPRYKVAKRGQDVALRCDPISGHVSLFWYQQALGQGPEFLTYFQNEAQLDKSGLPSDRFFAERPEGSVSTLKIQRTQQEDSAVYLCASSLRPRTSYYEQYFGPGTRLTVT.

The V call is TRBV7-2, the J call TRBJ1-2; maybe TRBD1 (6 bases). Trimming removed 5 bases from V and 5 bases from J, with 21 bases in between. The germline gives CDR1 SGHTA, CDR2 FQGNSA. There are 16 residues in the CDR3. CDR3 residues: CASSRTTRGSTYGYTF. In DNA form, the CDR3 reads TGTGCCAGCAGCAGGACGACGAGGGGGTCCACGTATGGCTACACCTTC. Full variable domain (missing parts from reference TRBV7-2 and TRBJ1-2): GAGVSQSPSNKVTEKGKDVELRCDPISGHTALYWYRQSLGQGLEFLIYFQGNSAPDKSGLPSDRFSAERTGGSVSTLTIQRTQQEDSAVYLCASSRTTRGSTYGYTFGSGTRLTVV.

The chain links TRBV4-3 to TRBJ2-2; weak D call: TRBD1 (6 bases). V was trimmed by 0 bases and J by 0 bases, leaving 8 bases between them. This CDR3 is 16 amino acids long. From germline, CDR1 is LGHNA and CDR2 YSLEER. This CDR3 is CASSQEGAANTGELFF. The DNA of the CDR3 is TGCGCCAGCAGCCAAGAGGGGGCGGCGAACACCGGGGAGCTGTTTTTT.

The V gene is TRBV11-2, the J gene TRBJ2-5; D not resolved. V shed 5 bases and J shed 4 bases, with 11 bases lying between them. In germline, CDR1 is SGHAT, CDR2 FQNNGV. CDR3 size: 13 residues. Here the CDR3 reads CASSLWGLETQYF. CDR3 nucleotide sequence: TGTGCCAGCAGCCTTTGGGGTTTAGAGACCCAGTACTTC. Supplemented by reference TRBV11-2 and TRBJ2-5, the full variable domain reads EAGVAQSPRYKIIEKRQSVAFWCNPISGHATLYWYQQILGQGPKLLIQFQNNGVVDDSQLPKDRFSAERLKGVDSTLKIQPAKLEDSAVYLCASSLWGLETQYFGPGTRLLVL.

The rearrangement links TRBV11-2 to TRBJ2-1, with D tentatively TRBD1 (5 bases). Germline V gene data show CDR1 as SGHAT and CDR2 as FQNNGV. The CDR3 sequence is 15 residues long. V was clipped by 3 bases and J by 4 bases, with 13 bases between them. The CDR3 sequence is CASSFRQSTYNEQFF. The CDR3 region has the DNA TGTGCCAGCAGCTTCCGACAGAGCACTTACAATGAGCAGTTCTTC.

The gene calls are TRBV18 and TRBJ1-2; 9 nucleotides line up with TRBD1. There are 13 residues in the CDR3. The V gene's germline CDR1 is KGHSH and CDR2 LQKENI. The V and J ends lost 2 bases and 8 bases, in that order; junction bases with no gene match: 3. In DNA form, the CDR3 reads TGTGCCAGCTCACCATCGACAGGGGGGGGCTACACCTTC. Its protein is CASSPSTGGGYTF.

V gene TRBV18 combines with J gene TRBJ1-1; maybe TRBD1 (5 bases). CDR1 and CDR2 from the germline V gene are KGHSH and LQKENI. The CDR3 totals 13 residues. V was shortened by 6 bases and J by 7 bases, with 15 bases between the two germline ends. CDR3 sequence reads: CASSPLQDSEAFF. The CDR3 coding sequence is TGTGCCAGCTCCCCCTTACAAGACAGTGAAGCTTTCTTT.

The chain couples TRBV6-2 or TRBV6-3 to TRBJ1-5; a possible D gene is TRBD1 (5 bases). CDR3 length: 19 residues. The V and J ends lost 5 bases and 4 bases respectively, with 27 bases between them. In germline, CDR1 is MNHEY, CDR2 SVGEGT. This CDR3 reads CASSGLEKQGDFRNQPQHF. CDR3 DNA: TGTGCCAGCAGTGGGCTCGAAAAGCAGGGAGATTTTAGAAATCAGCCCCAGCATTTT.

The V call is TRBV4-3, the J call TRBJ2-7, with 7 positions matching TRBD2. The J segment lost 2 bases and the V segment lost 1 base, leaving 11 bases of the junction unmatched. Germline-derived CDR1 and CDR2 are LGHNA and YSLEER. The CDR3 consists of 17 residues. The CDR3 loop reads CASSQGMGAGNPYEQYF. CDR3 nucleotide sequence: TGCGCCAGCAGCCAAGGGATGGGAGCGGGGAACCCCTACGAGCAGTACTTC.

This clone was recorded once. The chain couples TRBV10-3 to TRBJ2-1, with D possibly matching TRBD2 (6 bases). Germline loops: CDR1 ENHRY, CDR2 SYGVKD. The V gene lost 5 bases and the J gene lost 9 bases, with 26 bases spanning the gap. This CDR3 spans 17 amino acids. The CDR3: CAISNSLPQVPGGEQFF. CDR3 in DNA: TGTGCCATCAGTAACAGCCTCCCGCAGGTACCCGGGGGTGAGCAGTTCTTC.

The chain combines TRBV29-1 with TRBJ1-2, with 12 bases identical to TRBD1. CDR3 length equals 12 residues. Germline trimming cut 7 bases from V and 8 bases from J; bases unmatched to any gene: 5. From germline, CDR1 is SQVTM and CDR2 ANQGSEA. The CDR3 protein is CSAQGQGAGYTF. CDR3 in DNA: TGCAGCGCCCAGGGACAGGGGGCAGGCTACACCTTC.

The rearrangement uses TRBV15 and TRBJ2-7, with D perhaps TRBD1 (6 bases). The CDR3 extends over 16 amino acids. V was shortened by 3 bases and J by 5 bases, with 20 bases between the two germline ends. CDR1 and CDR2 from the germline V gene are LNHNV and YYDKDF (reference sequence). The DNA for the CDR3 is TGTGCCACCAGCAGGGGGATTACAGGGAACGTCAACGAGCAGTACTTC. Translated: CATSRGITGNVNEQYF.

The CDR3 region has the DNA TGCGCCAGCAGCCAAGAGCCGCGAGGTGGTTATGGCTACACCTTC. Translated: CASSQEPRGGYGYTF. This chain joins TRBV4-3 and TRBJ1-2; no clear D. This CDR3 comprises 15 residues. V dropped 0 bases and J dropped 5 bases, with 13 bases sitting between them. The germline gives CDR1 LGHNA, CDR2 YSLEER.

The CDR3 nucleotides are TGTGCCAGTAGTATAGATACCGCCCTAGCGGGGAGGACCGGGGAGCTGTTTTTT. Translating it yields CASSIDTALAGRTGELFF. This chain links TRBV19 with TRBJ2-2; the match to TRBD2 covers 9 bases. Trimming removed 0 bases from V and 5 bases from J; junction bases left unmatched: 10. Germline assignment: CDR1 LNHDA and CDR2 SQIVND (reference sequence). This CDR3 has 18 amino acids.

The chain carries TRBV7-9 and TRBJ1-2; TRBD1 is a possible D gene (5 bases). The germline V and J ends were trimmed by 5 bases and 4 bases, with 17 bases remaining between them. The CDR3 is 15 amino acids. In germline, CDR1 is SEHNR, CDR2 FQNEAQ (reference sequence). The CDR3 loop is CASSRGAGPLYGYTF. CDR3 bases: TGTGCCAGCAGCCGTGGGGCAGGTCCCCTCTATGGCTACACCTTC. The complete variable domain, with remaining parts taken from reference TRBV7-9 and TRBJ1-2, reads DTGVSQNPRHKITKRGQNVTFRCDPISEHNRLYWYRQTLGQGPEFLTYFQNEAQLEKSRLLSDRFSAERPKGSFSTLEIQRTEQGDSAMYLCASSRGAGPLYGYTFGSGTRLTVV.

The V gene is TRBV21-1, the J gene TRBJ2-1. TRBV21-1 is a documented pseudogene. The CDR3 totals 15 residues. The CDR3 spells CASSKDWDSYNEQFF. In DNA, the CDR3 is TGTGCCAGCAGCAAAGATTGGGATTCCTACAATGAGCAGTTCTTC.

The chain recombines TRBV5-4 with TRBJ2-3, with 9 positions matching TRBD1. The CDR3 is made up of 12 amino acids. Trimming cost V 2 bases and J 12 bases; bases outside gene matches: 4. CDR1 is SGHNT and CDR2 is YYREEE in the germline V gene (reference sequence). The CDR3, as DNA: TGTGCCAGCAGCTTTCGGGGACAGGGACAGTATTTT. Translation: CASSFRGQGQYF.

The genes are TRBV29-1 and TRBJ1-1; no reliable D call. V was clipped by 4 bases and J by 2 bases, with 11 bases between them. The CDR3 totals 13 residues. The germline V gene encodes CDR1 SQVTM and CDR2 ANQGSEA. The CDR3 sequence is CSVVRTDNTEAFF. For the CDR3, the DNA is TGCAGCGTTGTGAGAACGGATAACACTGAAGCTTTCTTT.